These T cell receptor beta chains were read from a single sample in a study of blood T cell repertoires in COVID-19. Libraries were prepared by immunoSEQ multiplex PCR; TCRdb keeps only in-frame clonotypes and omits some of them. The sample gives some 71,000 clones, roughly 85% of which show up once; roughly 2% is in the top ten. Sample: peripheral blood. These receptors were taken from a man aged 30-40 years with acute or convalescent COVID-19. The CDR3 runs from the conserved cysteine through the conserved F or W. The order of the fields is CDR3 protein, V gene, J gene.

CDR3aa: CASSPTESPGNTIYF
v_gene: TRBV18
j_gene: TRBJ1-3

CDR3aa: CALKQGLDSPLHF
v_gene: TRBV30
j_gene: TRBJ1-6

CDR3aa: CASSQGEGFGQETQYF
v_gene: TRBV4-2
j_gene: TRBJ2-5

CDR3aa: CASSPPEANEQFF
v_gene: TRBV9
j_gene: TRBJ2-1

CDR3aa: CASRVTDYGYTF
v_gene: TRBV2
j_gene: TRBJ1-2

CDR3aa: CASSFDSSLVSYEQYF
v_gene: TRBV5-4
j_gene: TRBJ2-7

CDR3aa: CASSPFQGANQPQHF
v_gene: TRBV6-5
j_gene: TRBJ1-5

CDR3aa: CASSPPFVDRGLSNEQFF
v_gene: TRBV18
j_gene: TRBJ2-1

CDR3aa: CASIGFQGAQGYTF
v_gene: TRBV19
j_gene: TRBJ1-2

CDR3aa: CSVEGRSGELFF
v_gene: TRBV29-1
j_gene: TRBJ2-2

CDR3aa: CAWSDAMPLNTEAFF
v_gene: TRBV30
j_gene: TRBJ1-1

CDR3aa: CASSVQGSSTEAFF
v_gene: TRBV25-1
j_gene: TRBJ1-1

CDR3aa: CATSDRGTDTQYF
v_gene: TRBV24-1
j_gene: TRBJ2-3

CDR3aa: CASSGYTGLNYGYTF
v_gene: TRBV9
j_gene: TRBJ1-2

CDR3aa: CASIRTEETEKLFF
v_gene: TRBV2
j_gene: TRBJ1-4

CDR3aa: CASSKGLAGAGTGELFF
v_gene: TRBV28
j_gene: TRBJ2-2

CDR3aa: CASSLWTGVGNTIYF
v_gene: TRBV5-1
j_gene: TRBJ1-3

CDR3aa: CASSQRIAGESQYF
v_gene: TRBV4-2
j_gene: TRBJ2-3

CDR3aa: CASSLEGTGYSNQPQHF
v_gene: TRBV7-8
j_gene: TRBJ1-5

CDR3aa: CASSFRAQLIQETQYF
v_gene: TRBV5-1
j_gene: TRBJ2-5

CDR3aa: CSVATGTANTGELFF
v_gene: TRBV29-1
j_gene: TRBJ2-2

CDR3aa: CASSHPERLAGGADTQYF
v_gene: TRBV4-2
j_gene: TRBJ2-3

CDR3aa: CASSLSAPNEKLFF
v_gene: TRBV27
j_gene: TRBJ1-4

CDR3aa: CASSQFTGTEGYTF
v_gene: TRBV3-1/TRBV3-2
j_gene: TRBJ1-2

CDR3aa: CAWSATFSGANVLTF
v_gene: TRBV30
j_gene: TRBJ2-6

CDR3aa: CASSQSSVYGYTF
v_gene: TRBV3-1/TRBV3-2
j_gene: TRBJ1-2

CDR3aa: CASTWTGGIYEQYF
v_gene: TRBV7-8
j_gene: TRBJ2-7

CDR3aa: CSVDQAGSGRGYTF
v_gene: TRBV29-1
j_gene: TRBJ1-2

CDR3aa: CASSPLASGQGAVQPQHF
v_gene: TRBV6-6
j_gene: TRBJ1-5

CDR3aa: CASSLAGGYEQYF
v_gene: TRBV6-5
j_gene: TRBJ2-7

CDR3aa: CASSLRTSGDTQYF
v_gene: TRBV7-9
j_gene: TRBJ2-3

CDR3aa: CASSPWTSATDTQYF
v_gene: TRBV7-2
j_gene: TRBJ2-3

CDR3aa: CASSPNSNQPQHF
v_gene: TRBV7-8
j_gene: TRBJ1-5

CDR3aa: CASSYGNRVTGELFF
v_gene: TRBV6-2/TRBV6-3
j_gene: TRBJ2-2

CDR3aa: CAYQLTQVLRDTQYF
v_gene: TRBV30
j_gene: TRBJ2-3

CDR3aa: CATQQGSYGYTF
v_gene: TRBV6-5
j_gene: TRBJ1-2

CDR3aa: CATSDGPYVNEQFF
v_gene: TRBV24-1
j_gene: TRBJ2-1

CDR3aa: CASSFLAGGPNEQFF
v_gene: TRBV5-4
j_gene: TRBJ2-1

CDR3aa: CASSKGLAAFTGELFF
v_gene: TRBV5-1
j_gene: TRBJ2-2

CDR3aa: CASSYTGTGNYGYTF
v_gene: TRBV6-5
j_gene: TRBJ1-2

CDR3aa: CASSLGHMGSGTGKETQYF
v_gene: TRBV11-2
j_gene: TRBJ2-5

CDR3aa: CAIQGEPDTQYF
v_gene: TRBV10-3
j_gene: TRBJ2-3